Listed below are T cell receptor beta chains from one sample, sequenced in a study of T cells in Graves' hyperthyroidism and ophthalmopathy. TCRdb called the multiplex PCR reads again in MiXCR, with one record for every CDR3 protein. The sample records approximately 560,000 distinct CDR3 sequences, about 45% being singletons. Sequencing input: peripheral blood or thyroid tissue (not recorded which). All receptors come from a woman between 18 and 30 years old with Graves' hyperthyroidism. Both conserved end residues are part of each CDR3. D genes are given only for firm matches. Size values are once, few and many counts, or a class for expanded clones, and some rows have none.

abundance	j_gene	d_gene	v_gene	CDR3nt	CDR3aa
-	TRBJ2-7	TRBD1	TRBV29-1	TGCAGCGTTAACAGGGGGAACGAGCAGTACTTC	CSVNRGNEQYF
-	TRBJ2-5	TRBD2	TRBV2	TGTGCCAGCTCACCGAAACTAGCGGGAGTTGAGACCCAGTACTTC	CASSPKLAGVETQYF
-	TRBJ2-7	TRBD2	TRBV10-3	TGTGCCAGCAGTTACGCCACTAGCGGGCTGCCTTACGAGCAGTACTTC	CASSYATSGLPYEQYF
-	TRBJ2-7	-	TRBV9	TGTGCCAGCAGCGAGAGCCCAGCCTTAAGTGGGGAGCAGTACTTC	CASSESPALSGEQYF
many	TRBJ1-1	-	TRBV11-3	TGTGCCAGCAGCACTGACAGGAACACTGAAGCTTTCTTT	CASSTDRNTEAFF
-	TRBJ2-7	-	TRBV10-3	TGTGCCATCAGTGGGAGGGCCTACGAGCAGTACTTC	CAISGRAYEQYF
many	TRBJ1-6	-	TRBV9	TGTGCCAGCAGCGTAGATCTGAATTCACCCCTCCACTTT	CASSVDLNSPLHF
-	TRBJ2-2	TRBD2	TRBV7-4	TGTGCCAGCACCTATGACATGGCGGGAGTAGGTACCGGGGAGCTGTTTTTT	CASTYDMAGVGTGELFF
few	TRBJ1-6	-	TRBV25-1	TGTGCCAGCTCACCGGACATTAGGAATTCACCCCTCCACTTT	CASSPDIRNSPLHF
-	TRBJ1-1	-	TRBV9	TGTGCCAGCAGGCCCCTCGAGGGCTGGGCTGAAGCTTTCTTT	CASRPLEGWAEAFF
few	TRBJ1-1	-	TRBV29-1	TGCAGCTTGGCTGTGAACACTGAAGCTTTCTTT	CSLAVNTEAFF
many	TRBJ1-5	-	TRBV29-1	TGCAGCGTTGTAACAGGGACTGTCGGTCAGCCCCAGCATTTT	CSVVTGTVGQPQHF
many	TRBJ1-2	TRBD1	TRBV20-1	TGCAGTGCTAGAGTCACCGGGACAGGGCGTGGCTATGGCTACACCTTC	CSARVTGTGRGYGYTF
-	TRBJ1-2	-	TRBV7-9	TGTGCCAGCAGTCTCGAACTCCCGGCACCCCGCGACGGCTACACCTTC	CASSLELPAPRDGYTF
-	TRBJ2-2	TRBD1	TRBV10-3	TGTGCCTCCGGGACAGAGAACACCGGGGAGCTGTTTTTT	CASGTENTGELFF
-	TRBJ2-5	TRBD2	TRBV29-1	TGCAGCGTTGACGGGCCAGCGGGGGGCCCAGAGACCCAGTACTTC	CSVDGPAGGPETQYF
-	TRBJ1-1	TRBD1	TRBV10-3	TGTGCCATCAGCGGACAGGGTGCTAGGAACACTGAAGCTTTCTTT	CAISGQGARNTEAFF
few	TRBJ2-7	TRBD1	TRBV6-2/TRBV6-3	TGTGCCAGCAGTTACGCAGGACAGGGGTCCTACGAGCAGTACTTC	CASSYAGQGSYEQYF
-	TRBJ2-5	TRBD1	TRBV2	TGTGCCAGCAGGGGGACAGGACAAGAGACCCAGTACTTC	CASRGTGQETQYF
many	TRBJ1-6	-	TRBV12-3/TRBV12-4	TGTGCCAGCGCCCCACCCCTCCACTTT	CASAPPLHF
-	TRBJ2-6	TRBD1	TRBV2	TGTGCCGGAGCCTTGACAGGGGTATACCCTGGGGCCAACGTCCTGACTTTC	CAGALTGVYPGANVLTF
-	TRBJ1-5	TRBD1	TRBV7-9	TGTGCCAGTTCAGCCACCGCGGGACAGGGGGCTTCGTCTTATCAGCCCCAGCATTTT	CASSATAGQGASSYQPQHF
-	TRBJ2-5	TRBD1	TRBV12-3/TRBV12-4	TGTGCCAGCAGCCCCCCCAGGGGGCAAGAGACCCAGTACTTC	CASSPPRGQETQYF
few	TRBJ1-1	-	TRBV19	TGTGCCAGTAGTAACCCAGGGGCTACTGAAGCTTTCTTT	CASSNPGATEAFF
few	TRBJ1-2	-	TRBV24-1	TGTGCCACCAGTGATTCCACGGGGTCTAACTATGGCTACACCTTC	CATSDSTGSNYGYTF
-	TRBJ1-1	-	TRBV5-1	TGCGCCAGCAGCTTGGCGCAGGGTACTAACACTGAAGCTTTCTTT	CASSLAQGTNTEAFF